Listed below are T cell receptor beta chains from one sample, sequenced in a study of T cells in Graves' hyperthyroidism and ophthalmopathy. TCRdb recomputed calls from the multiplex PCR reads with MiXCR, one row per CDR3 protein. Of under 350,000 distinct CDR3 sequences in the sample, 17% are singletons; the top ten hold around 57%. Material for sequencing was blood. Receptors originate from a woman aged 60 to 75 with Graves' ophthalmopathy. The CDR3 runs from the conserved cysteine through the conserved F or W. D genes are given only for firm matches. Rows give clone size only sometimes, using once, few, many, or a class for an expanded clone.

D gene	V gene	clone size	J gene	CDR3 protein
NA	TRBV27	few	TRBJ1-2	CASSLSGRGYGYTF
NA	TRBV12-3/TRBV12-4	many	TRBJ2-3	CASSLAGGHDTQYF
NA	TRBV6-2/TRBV6-3	NA	TRBJ2-3	CASSRIRGGTQYF
NA	TRBV27	many	TRBJ1-6	CASSFQGLDNSPLHF
NA	TRBV5-1	many	TRBJ2-2	CASSWGTYNTGELFF
TRBD1	TRBV7-2	few	TRBJ1-4	CASSLDRGLGEKLFF
TRBD1	TRBV12-3/TRBV12-4	many	TRBJ1-5	CATSGGDYQPQHF
NA	TRBV6-1	many	TRBJ2-5	CASSDGIQETQYF
TRBD1	TRBV18	many	TRBJ1-2	CASSLPGGAGYGYTF
TRBD2	TRBV20-1	many	TRBJ2-3	CSASVLAGVGDTQYF